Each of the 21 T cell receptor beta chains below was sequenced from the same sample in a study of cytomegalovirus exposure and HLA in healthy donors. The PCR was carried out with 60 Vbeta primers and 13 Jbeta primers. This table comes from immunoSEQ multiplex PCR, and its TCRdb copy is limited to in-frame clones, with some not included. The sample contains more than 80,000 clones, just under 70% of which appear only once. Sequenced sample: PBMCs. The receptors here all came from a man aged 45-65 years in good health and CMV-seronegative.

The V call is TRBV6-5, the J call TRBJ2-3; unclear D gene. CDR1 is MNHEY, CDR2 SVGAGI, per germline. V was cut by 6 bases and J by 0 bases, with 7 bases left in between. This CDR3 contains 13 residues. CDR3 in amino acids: CASRGPSTDTQYF. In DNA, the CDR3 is TGTGCCAGCAGGGGCCCTAGCACAGATACGCAGTATTTT.

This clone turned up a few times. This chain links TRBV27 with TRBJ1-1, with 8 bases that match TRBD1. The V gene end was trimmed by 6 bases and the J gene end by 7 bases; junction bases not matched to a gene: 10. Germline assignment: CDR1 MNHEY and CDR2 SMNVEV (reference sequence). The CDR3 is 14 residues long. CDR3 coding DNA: TGTGCCAGCAGAGGCTGGGACAGGACTGGTGAAGCTTTCTTT. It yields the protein CASRGWDRTGEAFF.

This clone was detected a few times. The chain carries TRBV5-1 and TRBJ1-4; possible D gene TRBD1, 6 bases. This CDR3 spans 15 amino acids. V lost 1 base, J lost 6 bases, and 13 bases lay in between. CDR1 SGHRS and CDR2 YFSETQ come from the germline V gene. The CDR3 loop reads CASSLWVGGDEKLFF. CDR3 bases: TGCGCCAGCAGCTTGTGGGTAGGGGGGGATGAAAAACTGTTTTTT.

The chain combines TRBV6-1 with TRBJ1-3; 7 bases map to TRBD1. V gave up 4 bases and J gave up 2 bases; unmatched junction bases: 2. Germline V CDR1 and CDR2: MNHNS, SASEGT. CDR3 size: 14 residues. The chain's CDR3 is CASSVTGPGNTIYF. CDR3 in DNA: TGTGCCAGCAGTGTGACAGGGCCTGGAAACACCATATATTTT.

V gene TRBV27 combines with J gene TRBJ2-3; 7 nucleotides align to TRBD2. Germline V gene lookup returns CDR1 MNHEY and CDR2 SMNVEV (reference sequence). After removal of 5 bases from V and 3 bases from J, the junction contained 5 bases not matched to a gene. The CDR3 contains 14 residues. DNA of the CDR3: TGTGCCAGCAGTCCCTTGGGAGGGACAGATACGCAGTATTTT. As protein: CASSPLGGTDTQYF.

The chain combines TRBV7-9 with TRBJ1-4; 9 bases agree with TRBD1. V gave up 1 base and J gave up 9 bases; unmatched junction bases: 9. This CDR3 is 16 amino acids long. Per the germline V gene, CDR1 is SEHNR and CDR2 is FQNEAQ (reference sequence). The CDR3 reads CASSLGSGTGFQKLFF. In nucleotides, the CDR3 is TGTGCCAGCAGCTTAGGGTCCGGGACAGGGTTCCAAAAACTGTTTTTT.

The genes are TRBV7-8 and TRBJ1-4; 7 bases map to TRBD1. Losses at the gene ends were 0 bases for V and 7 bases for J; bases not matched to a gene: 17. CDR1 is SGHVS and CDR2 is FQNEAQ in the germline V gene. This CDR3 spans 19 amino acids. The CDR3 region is CASSLAKGGAGKGFEKLFF. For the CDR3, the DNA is TGTGCCAGCAGCTTAGCGAAAGGGGGCGCTGGGAAGGGATTTGAAAAACTGTTTTTT.

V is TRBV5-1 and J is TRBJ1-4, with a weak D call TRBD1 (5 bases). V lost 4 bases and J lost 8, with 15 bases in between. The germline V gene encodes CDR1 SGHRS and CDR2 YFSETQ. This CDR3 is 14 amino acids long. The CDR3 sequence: CASSPRGGVEKLFF. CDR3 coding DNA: TGCGCCAGCAGCCCTAGGGGTGGAGTCGAAAAACTGTTTTTT.

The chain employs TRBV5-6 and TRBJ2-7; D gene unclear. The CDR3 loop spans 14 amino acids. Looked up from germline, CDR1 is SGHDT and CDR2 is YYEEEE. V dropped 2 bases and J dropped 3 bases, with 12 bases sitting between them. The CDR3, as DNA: TGTGCCAGCAGCTTTGAGGTCCCCGACTACGAGCAGTACTTC. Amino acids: CASSFEVPDYEQYF.

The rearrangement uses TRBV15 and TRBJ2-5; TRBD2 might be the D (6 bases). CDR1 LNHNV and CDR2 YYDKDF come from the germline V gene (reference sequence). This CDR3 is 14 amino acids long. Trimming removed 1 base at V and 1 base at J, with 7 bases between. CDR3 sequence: CATSRGGVQETQYF. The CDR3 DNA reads TGTGCCACCAGCAGAGGGGGGGTCCAAGAGACCCAGTACTTC.

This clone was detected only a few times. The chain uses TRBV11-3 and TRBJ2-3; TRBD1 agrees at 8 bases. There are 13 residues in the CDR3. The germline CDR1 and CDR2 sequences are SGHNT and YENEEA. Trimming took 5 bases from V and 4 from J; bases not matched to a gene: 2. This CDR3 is CASSLQGADTQYF. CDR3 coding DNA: TGTGCCAGCAGCCTACAGGGGGCAGATACGCAGTATTTT.

CDR3 residues: CASSLANGGAGNEQFF. CDR3 DNA: TGTGCCAGCAGCTTGGCCAACGGGGGGGCGGGGAATGAGCAGTTCTTC. The chain is built from TRBV5-6 and TRBJ2-1; TRBD2 agrees at 8 bases. The CDR3 consists of 16 residues. CDR1 is SGHDT, CDR2 YYEEEE, per germline. The trim removed 0 bases at V and 7 bases at J, leaving 9 bases unmatched.

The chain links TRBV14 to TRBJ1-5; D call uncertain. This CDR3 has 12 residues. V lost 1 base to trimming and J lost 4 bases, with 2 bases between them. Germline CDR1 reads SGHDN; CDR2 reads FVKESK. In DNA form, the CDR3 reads TGTGCCAGCAGCCAAGCTAATCAGCCCCAGCATTTT. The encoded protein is CASSQANQPQHF.

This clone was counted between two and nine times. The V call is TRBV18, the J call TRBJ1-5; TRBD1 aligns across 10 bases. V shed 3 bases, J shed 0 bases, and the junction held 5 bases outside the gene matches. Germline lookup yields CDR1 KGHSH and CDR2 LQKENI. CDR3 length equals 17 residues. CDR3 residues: CASSPDRQGASNQPQHF. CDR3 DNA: TGTGCCAGCTCACCCGACCGACAGGGGGCTAGCAATCAGCCCCAGCATTTT.

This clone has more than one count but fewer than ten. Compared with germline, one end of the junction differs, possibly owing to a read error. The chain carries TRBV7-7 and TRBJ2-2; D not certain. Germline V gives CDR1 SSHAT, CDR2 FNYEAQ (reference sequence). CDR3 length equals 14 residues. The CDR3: CASSVAANTGELFF. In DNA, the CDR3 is TGTGCTAGCAGCGTGGCTGCAAACACCGGGGAGCTGTTTTTT.

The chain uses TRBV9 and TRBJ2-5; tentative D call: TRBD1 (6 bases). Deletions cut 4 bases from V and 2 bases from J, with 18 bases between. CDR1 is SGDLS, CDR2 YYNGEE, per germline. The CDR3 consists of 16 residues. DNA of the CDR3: TGTGCCAGCAGCTCAGGGGTGGGAGTAGGGCAAGAGACCCAGTACTTC. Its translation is CASSSGVGVGQETQYF.

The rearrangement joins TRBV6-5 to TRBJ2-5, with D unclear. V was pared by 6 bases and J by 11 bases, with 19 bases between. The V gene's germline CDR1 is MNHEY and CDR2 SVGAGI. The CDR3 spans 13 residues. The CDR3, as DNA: TGTGCCAGCAGCCCCCCGAGCATGCGAGAGCAGTACTTC. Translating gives CASSPPSMREQYF.

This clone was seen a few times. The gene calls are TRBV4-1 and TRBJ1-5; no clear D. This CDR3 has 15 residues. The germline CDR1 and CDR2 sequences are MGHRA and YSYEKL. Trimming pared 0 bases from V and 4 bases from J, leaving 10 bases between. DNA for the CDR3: TGCGCCAGCAGCCAAGAATCCAGGCCAAATCAGCCCCAGCATTTT. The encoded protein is CASSQESRPNQPQHF.

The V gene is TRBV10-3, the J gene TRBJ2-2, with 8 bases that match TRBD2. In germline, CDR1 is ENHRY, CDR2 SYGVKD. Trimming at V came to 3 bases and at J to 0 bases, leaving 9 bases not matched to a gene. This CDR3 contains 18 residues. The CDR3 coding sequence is TGTGCCATCAGTGACCCAAGGAGCGGGGGATCGAACACCGGGGAGCTGTTTTTT. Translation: CAISDPRSGGSNTGELFF.

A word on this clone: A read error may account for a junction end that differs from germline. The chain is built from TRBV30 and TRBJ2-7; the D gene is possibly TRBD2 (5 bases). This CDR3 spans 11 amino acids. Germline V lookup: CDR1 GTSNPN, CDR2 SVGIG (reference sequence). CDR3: CLARTSYEQYF. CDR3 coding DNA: TGCCTAGCTCGAACCTCCTACGAGCAGTACTTC.

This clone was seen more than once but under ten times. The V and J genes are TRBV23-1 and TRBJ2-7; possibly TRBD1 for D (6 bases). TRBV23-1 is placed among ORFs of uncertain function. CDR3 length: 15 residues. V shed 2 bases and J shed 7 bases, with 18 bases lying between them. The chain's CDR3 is CASSQIGGPVLEQYV. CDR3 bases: TGCGCCAGCAGTCAAATAGGGGGTCCGGTTTTGGAGCAGTACGTC.